This T cell receptor (beta chain) was obtained from a study of T cell repertoires in cytomegalovirus infection. For the study at large: An indication of both CMV infection and matching HLA type came from public TCR beta signatures. Study-wide points: Clonotypes of TCR beta that were HLA-C-restricted and CMV-specific dominated the ex vivo response.

Using its own MiXCR run on the reads, TCRdb lists one record per CDR3 protein. This table holds around 310,000 distinct CDR3 sequences, 15% to 20% found once. This CDR3 is built from 15 residues. The V segment lost 5 bases and the J segment 5 bases; nucleotides outside the gene matches: 9. Germline CDR1 reads SGHTA; CDR2 reads FQGTGA. Turning to this clonotype: Its specificity is not known.

The sequencing sample was made of PBMCs. This receptor was obtained from a human donor in good health (CMV status not recorded). Some clones in this sample may be carry-over from other donors' samples. The rearrangement joins TRBV7-3 to TRBJ2-5; 9 nucleotides line up with TRBD2. The CDR3 bases are TGTGCCAGCAGCCCCCATAGCGGGGGTCAGGAGACCCAGTACTTC. Translated, it gives CASSPHSGGQETQYF.